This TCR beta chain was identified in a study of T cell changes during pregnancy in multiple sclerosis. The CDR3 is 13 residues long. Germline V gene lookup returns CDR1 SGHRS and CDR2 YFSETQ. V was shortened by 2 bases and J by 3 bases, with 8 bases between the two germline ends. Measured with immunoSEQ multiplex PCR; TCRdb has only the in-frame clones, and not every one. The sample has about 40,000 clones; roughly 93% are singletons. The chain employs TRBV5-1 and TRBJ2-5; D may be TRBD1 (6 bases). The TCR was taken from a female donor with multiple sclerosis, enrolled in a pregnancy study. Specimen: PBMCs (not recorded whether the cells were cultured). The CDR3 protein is CASSFSGEETQYF. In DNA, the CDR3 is TGCGCCAGCAGCTTCTCAGGGGAAGAGACCCAGTACTTC.